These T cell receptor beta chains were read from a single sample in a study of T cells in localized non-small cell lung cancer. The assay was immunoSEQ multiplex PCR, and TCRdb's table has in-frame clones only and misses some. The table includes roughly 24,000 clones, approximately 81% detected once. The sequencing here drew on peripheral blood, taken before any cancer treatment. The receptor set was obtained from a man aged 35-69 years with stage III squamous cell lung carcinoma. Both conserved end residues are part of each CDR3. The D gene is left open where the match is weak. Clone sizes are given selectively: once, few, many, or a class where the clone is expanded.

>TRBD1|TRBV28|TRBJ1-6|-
CASSLDRQGASPLHF
TGTGCCAGCAGTTTAGATAGGCAGGGGGCTTCACCCCTCCACTTT
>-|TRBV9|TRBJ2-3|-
CASSVTPSARTDTQYF
TGTGCCAGCAGCGTAACCCCCAGCGCACGCACAGATACGCAGTATTTT
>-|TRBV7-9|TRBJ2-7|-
CASSPRDRRAGFEQYF
TGTGCCAGCAGCCCTAGGGACCGGAGGGCGGGGTTCGAGCAGTACTTC
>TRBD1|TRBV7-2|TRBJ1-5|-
CASSYSGQGSYSNQPQHF
TGTGCCAGCAGCTACTCGGGACAGGGGAGTTATAGCAATCAGCCCCAGCATTTT
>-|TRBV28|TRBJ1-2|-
CASSLSAGSYYGYTF
TGTGCCAGCAGTTTATCGGCAGGGTCGTACTATGGCTACACCTTC
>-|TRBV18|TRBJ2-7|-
CASSRGTAPEQYF
TGTGCCAGCTCACGAGGGACGGCACCCGAGCAGTACTTC
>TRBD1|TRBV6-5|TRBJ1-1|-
CASSPTGTGNTEAFF
TGTGCCAGCAGTCCCACCGGGACAGGGAACACTGAAGCTTTCTTT
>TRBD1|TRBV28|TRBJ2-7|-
CASSSRDRGSYEQYF
TGTGCCAGCAGTTCCCGGGACAGGGGCTCCTACGAGCAGTACTTC
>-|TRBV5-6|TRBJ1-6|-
CASSLRSSSYNSPLHF
TGTGCCAGCAGCTTGAGGAGCAGCTCCTATAATTCACCCCTCCACTTT
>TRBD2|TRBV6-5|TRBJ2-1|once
CASSYVGLAGNNEQFF
TGTGCCAGCAGTTACGTGGGTCTAGCGGGCAACAATGAGCAGTTCTTC
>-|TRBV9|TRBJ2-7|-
CASSPDGYSYEQYF
TGTGCCAGCAGCCCCGACGGTTACTCCTACGAGCAGTACTTC
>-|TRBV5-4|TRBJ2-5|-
CASSLIRFNQSRETQYF
TGTGCCAGCAGCTTGATTCGGTTCAACCAATCAAGGGAGACCCAGTACTTC
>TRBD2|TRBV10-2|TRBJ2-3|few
CASSEFGREITDTQYF
TGCGCCAGCAGTGAGTTTGGGCGGGAGATCACAGATACGCAGTATTTT
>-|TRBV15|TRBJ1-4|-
CATSRDEARKLFF
TGTGCCACCAGCAGAGATGAAGCCCGGAAACTGTTTTTT
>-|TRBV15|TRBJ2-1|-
CATSGKTMNEQFF
TGTGCCACCAGCGGCAAAACTATGAATGAGCAGTTCTTC
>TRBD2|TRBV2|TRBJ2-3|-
CASSTLAGWSDTQYF
TGTGCCAGCAGTACGCTAGCGGGGTGGTCAGATACGCAGTATTTT
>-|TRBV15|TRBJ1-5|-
CATSAIGGNQPQHF
TGTGCCACCAGCGCAATTGGTGGCAATCAGCCCCAGCATTTT
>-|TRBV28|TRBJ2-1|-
CASSLTGSYNEQFF
TGTGCCAGCAGCCTGACTGGCTCCTACAATGAGCAGTTCTTC
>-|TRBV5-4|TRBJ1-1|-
CASSSGQLRNTEAFF
TGTGCCAGCAGCAGCGGACAACTACGGAACACTGAAGCTTTCTTT
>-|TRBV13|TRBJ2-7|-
CASRENGGGGEQYF
TGTGCCAGCAGAGAAAATGGGGGAGGCGGCGAGCAGTACTTC
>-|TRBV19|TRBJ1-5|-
CASSFQGGNQPQHF
TGTGCCAGTAGTTTTCAGGGAGGGAATCAGCCCCAGCATTTT
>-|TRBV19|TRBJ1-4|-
CASSIDLGFGATNEKLFF
TGTGCCAGTAGTATAGACTTGGGTTTCGGGGCAACTAATGAAAAACTGTTTTTT
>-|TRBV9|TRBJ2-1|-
CASTDNPRKGASHEQFF
TGTGCCAGCACCGATAACCCCAGGAAAGGAGCAAGTCATGAGCAGTTCTTC
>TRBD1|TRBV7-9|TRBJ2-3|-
CASSLMSQGWGDTQYF
TGTGCCAGCAGCTTAATGTCACAGGGGTGGGGAGATACGCAGTATTTT
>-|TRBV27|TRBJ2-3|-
CASSPWRRVSDTQYF
TGTGCCAGCAGCCCCTGGCGCAGGGTCTCAGATACGCAGTATTTT
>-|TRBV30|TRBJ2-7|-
CACGRAHEQYF
TGTGCCTGTGGCAGGGCCCACGAGCAGTACTTC
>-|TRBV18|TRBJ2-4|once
CASSPIPTVDIQYF
TGTGCCAGCTCACCTATCCCGACAGTGGACATTCAGTACTTC